The 7 T cell receptor beta chains below all came from one sample that was sequenced in a study of somatic mutations in cytotoxic T cells in rheumatoid arthritis. This table comes from immunoSEQ multiplex PCR, and its TCRdb copy is limited to in-frame clones, with some not included. The data show 19,000 or so clones, about 86% seen once. The sequencing input was CD8+ T cells sorted from blood. The receptors shown here come from a man aged 35 to 55 in good health.

On this clone itself: This specimen includes other DNA sequences encoding the same CDR3. The genes are TRBV6-5 and TRBJ2-1; 7 bases match TRBD2. This CDR3 is built from 15 residues. Germline trimming cut 3 bases from V and 5 bases from J; bases unmatched to any gene: 7. From germline, CDR1 is MNHEY and CDR2 SVGAGI. CDR3 in amino acids: CASSYLRETNNEQFF. CDR3 bases: TGTGCCAGCAGTTATTTGCGGGAGACAAACAATGAGCAGTTCTTC.

The J gene is TRBJ2-1, the V gene TRBV7-9; 8 bases are a match to TRBD1. V gave up 1 base and J gave up 2 bases; unmatched junction bases: 1. There are 15 residues in the CDR3. Germline-derived CDR1 and CDR2 are SEHNR and FQNEAQ (reference sequence). This chain's CDR3 is CASSLVGQAYNEQFF. CDR3 DNA: TGTGCCAGCAGCTTAGTGGGACAGGCCTACAATGAGCAGTTCTTC.

The J gene is TRBJ2-5, the V gene TRBV7-9; D may be TRBD1 or TRBD2 (5 bases each). Trimming took 2 bases from V and 5 from J, leaving 9 bases between them. The CDR3 runs 13 residues. Germline V lookup: CDR1 SEHNR, CDR2 FQNEAQ (reference sequence). CDR3 DNA sequence: TGTGCCAGCAGCTTATCGGGGCGGGAGACCCAGTACTTC. Translation: CASSLSGRETQYF.

The chain combines TRBV5-1 with TRBJ1-1; D gene ambiguous. The CDR3 runs 14 residues. The ends were cut back, 4 bases at V and 1 base at J, with 11 bases in the middle. Germline CDR1 reads SGHRS; CDR2 reads YFSETQ. In DNA form, the CDR3 reads TGCGCCAGCAGCACACACGAAGAGAACACTGAAGCTTTCTTT. This sequence encodes CASSTHEENTEAFF.

The rearrangement uses TRBV7-9 and TRBJ2-2; D gene uncertain. Trimming shortened V by 5 bases and J by 1 base, and 8 bases separated the two germline ends. CDR3 size: 14 residues. CDR1 and CDR2 (germline): SEHNR, FQNEAQ (reference sequence). The DNA for the CDR3 is TGTGCCAGCAGCCCGTCCCGGAACACCGGGGAGCTGTTTTTT. It specifies CASSPSRNTGELFF.

The rearrangement links TRBV27 to TRBJ1-5, with D maybe TRBD1 (6 bases). V was trimmed by 10 bases and J by 3 bases, leaving 22 bases between them. The CDR3 sequence is 16 residues long. CDR1 and CDR2 (germline): MNHEY, SMNVEV (reference sequence). For the CDR3, the DNA is TGTGCCACTTCCTTTTCCGGACAGACCCCCAATCAGCCCCAGCATTTT. It is translated as CATSFSGQTPNQPQHF.

This clone was seen a handful of times. The chain combines TRBV30 with TRBJ2-7; D gene ambiguous. The CDR3 covers 11 residues. Germline CDR1 and CDR2: GTSNPN and SVGIG (reference sequence). CDR3 protein: CAAGPSYEQYF. In DNA, the CDR3 is TGTGCTGCTGGGCCCTCCTACGAGCAGTACTTC.